Listed here are 25 T cell receptor beta chains from one sample, sequenced in a study of cytomegalovirus exposure and HLA in healthy donors. In the PCR, 60 Vbeta and 13 Jbeta primers were used. Only in-frame clones appear in the TCRdb table, and some are missing; sequencing was by immunoSEQ multiplex PCR. Counted here are some 77,000 clones, 75% to 85% occurring once; the ten biggest clones make up about 30%. Sample: PBMCs. The source is a man aged 45 to 65 in good health and CMV-seropositive.

This clone was counted a single time. The chain recombines TRBV5-4 with TRBJ2-1; 11 bases line up with TRBD2. The V segment lost 3 bases and the J segment 2 bases; nucleotides outside the gene matches: 7. CDR1 is SGHNT, CDR2 YYREEE, per germline (reference sequence). CDR3 length: 17 residues. CDR3 sequence reads: CASSSTSGDFTYNEQFF. CDR3 sequence (DNA): TGTGCCAGCAGCTCGACTAGCGGGGATTTTACCTACAATGAGCAGTTCTTC.

The V and J genes are TRBV7-6 and TRBJ2-3; weak D call: TRBD2 (6 bases). V was trimmed by 0 bases and J by 1 base, leaving 11 bases between them. The CDR3 sequence is 16 residues long. Germline-derived CDR1 and CDR2 are SGHVS and FNYEAQ. As DNA, the CDR3 is TGTGCCAGCAGCTTAGCGCCCGGAGGGGGCACAGATACGCAGTATTTT. Residues: CASSLAPGGGTDTQYF. The complete variable domain, with remaining parts taken from reference TRBV7-6 and TRBJ2-3, reads GAGVSQSPRYKVTKRGQDVALRCDPISGHVSLYWYRQALGQGPEFLTYFNYEAQQDKSGLPNDRFSAERPEGSISTLTIQRTEQRDSAMYRCASSLAPGGGTDTQYFGPGTRLTVL.

The rearrangement links TRBV29-1 to TRBJ1-1; no reliable D call. V was trimmed by 5 bases and J by 3 bases, leaving 10 bases between them. Germline values: CDR1 SQVTM, CDR2 ANQGSEA. The CDR3 runs 12 residues. In DNA, the CDR3 is TGCAGCGTTCCCTCGGTCTACACTGAAGCTTTCTTT. This gives the protein CSVPSVYTEAFF.

The chain links TRBV30 to TRBJ1-4; 9 bases line up with TRBD1. CDR3 length: 12 residues. Germline lookup yields CDR1 GTSNPN and CDR2 SVGIG (reference sequence). After removal of 8 bases from V and 5 bases from J, the junction contained 3 bases not matched to a gene. The CDR3 nucleotides read TGTGCCCACAGGGGGCGAAATGAAAAACTGTTTTTT. It specifies CAHRGRNEKLFF.

The chain combines TRBV9 with TRBJ2-1, with a tentative D call TRBD2 (6 bases). There are 15 residues in the CDR3. Germline CDR1 SGDLS, CDR2 YYNGEE. Trimming left V 0 bases short and J 4 bases short, with 11 bases between. The CDR3 nucleotides read TGTGCCAGCAGCGTAGGCGGGAACGTATACAATGAGCAGTTCTTC. Translated: CASSVGGNVYNEQFF.

The chain recombines TRBV21-1 with TRBJ2-7; the table's D call of TRBD2 was not tested on the DNA. TRBV21-1 is termed a pseudogene. This CDR3 region has 18 residues. CDR3 sequence reads: CASSKALASRGPLDEQYF. The CDR3 DNA is TGTGCCAGCAGCAAAGCGCTAGCGTCCCGTGGCCCTCTAGACGAGCAGTACTTC.

The chain couples TRBV19 to TRBJ1-1; no firm D call. The CDR3 sequence is 14 residues long. Germline CDR1 and CDR2: LNHDA and SQIVND (reference sequence). The V gene lost 5 bases and the J gene lost 1 base, with 11 bases spanning the gap. CDR3 region: CASSSPGRNTEAFF. CDR3 DNA: TGTGCCAGTAGTTCCCCCGGGAGGAACACTGAAGCTTTCTTT.

This clone came up a few times. The chain recombines TRBV4-1 with TRBJ2-3; tentatively, D is TRBD2 (6 bases). The V gene's germline CDR1 is MGHRA and CDR2 YSYEKL. V dropped 1 base and J dropped 3 bases, with 11 bases sitting between them. CDR3 length: 15 residues. The CDR3 DNA reads as TGCGCCAGCAGCCAAGGCCGGGAGCCTACAGATACGCAGTATTTT. This translates into CASSQGREPTDTQYF.

The CDR3 DNA sequence: TGTGCCAGCAGCCCCCGGGAGACGGGAGCCGAGCAGTACTTC. It codes for CASSPRETGAEQYF. The chain couples TRBV7-8 to TRBJ2-7; weak D call: TRBD2 (6 bases). Trimming removed 5 bases from V and 6 bases from J, with 17 bases in between. The CDR3 is 14 residues long. Germline CDR1 SGHVS, CDR2 FQNEAQ.

This clone was counted between two and nine times. V gene TRBV4-1 combines with J gene TRBJ2-2; a possible D gene is TRBD2 (5 bases). CDR1 MGHRA and CDR2 YSYEKL come from the germline V gene. The V end was cut by 2 bases, the J end by 0 bases, with 16 bases between. The CDR3 has 18 residues. In nucleotides, the CDR3 is TGCGCCAGCAGCCAAAATCCCCCTCCCGGGGCGAACACCGGGGAGCTGTTTTTT. It is translated as CASSQNPPPGANTGELFF.

The chain uses TRBV19 and TRBJ1-2; 8 bases map to TRBD1. CDR3 size: 16 residues. CDR1 and CDR2 (germline): LNHDA, SQIVND (reference sequence). After removal of 6 bases from V and 0 bases from J, the junction contained 9 bases not matched to a gene. The CDR3 loop reads CASSPTGADSNYGYTF. CDR3 bases: TGTGCCAGTAGCCCGACAGGGGCAGACTCTAACTATGGCTACACCTTC.

The chain recombines TRBV7-2 with TRBJ1-2; D might be TRBD1 (5 bases). There are 16 residues in the CDR3. Deletions cut 2 bases from V and 5 bases from J, with 18 bases between. CDR1 and CDR2 (germline): SGHTA, FQGNSA. This CDR3 is CASSLFSLGGEYGYTF. The CDR3 nucleotides read TGTGCCAGCAGCTTATTTAGTTTGGGGGGGGAGTATGGCTACACCTTC. Full variable domain (outside the CDR3, taken from reference TRBV7-2 and TRBJ1-2): GAGVSQSPSNKVTEKGKDVELRCDPISGHTALYWYRQSLGQGLEFLIYFQGNSAPDKSGLPSDRFSAERTGGSVSTLTIQRTQQEDSAVYLCASSLFSLGGEYGYTFGSGTRLTVV.

The DNA for the CDR3 is TGCGCCAGCAGCTTGGAGGACAGGGAGAAAGAGACCCAGTACTTC. This translates into CASSLEDREKETQYF. This sequence joins TRBV5-1 and TRBJ2-5; TRBD1 agrees at 8 bases. V shed 0 bases, J shed 3 bases, and the junction held 4 bases outside the gene matches. CDR1 and CDR2 (germline): SGHRS, YFSETQ. The CDR3 loop spans 15 amino acids.

This sequence joins TRBV9 and TRBJ2-2, with a weak D call TRBD2 (5 bases). The CDR3 runs to 15 residues. V lost 0 bases, J lost 5 bases, and 11 bases lay in between. Germline CDR1 is SGDLS and CDR2 is YYNGEE. CDR3 residues: CASSVVSGRTGELFF. The CDR3 DNA is TGTGCCAGCAGCGTAGTCAGCGGTAGGACCGGGGAGCTGTTTTTT.

This chain connects TRBV18 to TRBJ1-4, with D uncertain. V was trimmed by 0 bases and J by 13 bases, leaving 9 bases between them. Per the germline V gene, CDR1 is KGHSH and CDR2 is LQKENI. The CDR3 contains 12 residues. CDR3 DNA sequence: TGTGCCAGCTCACCACCGGCAGGAGGACTGTTTTTT. Translating gives CASSPPAGGLFF. Variable domain in full (rest from reference TRBV18 and TRBJ1-4): NAGVMQNPRHLVRRRGQEARLRCSPMKGHSHVYWYRQLPEEGLKFMVYLQKENIIDESGMPKERFSAEFPKEGPSILRIQQVVRGDSAAYFCASSPPAGGLFFGSGTQLSVL.

J is TRBJ2-7 and V is TRBV6-6, with 7 positions matching TRBD1. CDR1 and CDR2 (germline): MNHNY, SVGAGI (reference sequence). Trimming at V came to 7 bases and at J to 6 bases, leaving 6 bases not matched to a gene. The CDR3 is made up of 12 amino acids. This chain's CDR3 is CASNRQGVEQYF. The DNA of the CDR3 is TGTGCCAGCAACCGACAGGGCGTCGAGCAGTACTTC.

This clone was seen just once. The chain employs TRBV11-2 and TRBJ2-3; a weak D match, TRBD2 (6 bases). The ends were cut back, 0 bases at V and 7 bases at J, with 17 bases in the middle. The CDR3 length is 16 residues. Germline loops: CDR1 SGHAT, CDR2 FQNNGV. DNA for the CDR3: TGTGCCAGCAGCTTAGATAGCCTAGGAGGGAGGCATACGCAGTATTTT. Amino acid sequence: CASSLDSLGGRHTQYF.

The chain employs TRBV2 and TRBJ2-5; 7 positions match TRBD2. Judging by the DNA end, TRBJ2-7 fits better; the J call may be wrong. The CDR3 contains 18 residues. CDR1 is SNHLY and CDR2 is FYNNEI in the germline V gene. CDR3 loop: CASSGGVSGLDRYYEQYF. CDR3 coding DNA: TGTGCCAGCAGTGGGGGGGTTTCTGGACTAGATAGATACTACGAGCAGTACTTC.

The rearrangement uses TRBV5-1 and TRBJ2-7; 13 nucleotides match TRBD2. CDR1 and CDR2 (germline): SGHRS, YFSETQ. The CDR3 has 16 residues. Trimming removed 0 bases from V and 5 bases from J; junction bases left unmatched: 5. The CDR3 region has the DNA TGCGCCAGCAGCTTGGCCCTTGGACTAGCGGGAGACGAGCAGTACTTC. Translation gives CASSLALGLAGDEQYF.

The rearrangement uses TRBV18 and TRBJ1-1; 7 bases align to TRBD1. J lost 1 base, V lost 5 bases, and 7 bases had no gene match. Germline lookup yields CDR1 KGHSH and CDR2 LQKENI. The CDR3 has 15 residues. The CDR3 loop is CASSSSRDRNTEAFF. The CDR3 DNA follows: TGTGCCAGCTCATCGTCCCGGGACAGGAACACTGAAGCTTTCTTT.

This chain joins TRBV7-2 and TRBJ1-4, with D unresolved. CDR1 is SGHTA, CDR2 FQGNSA, per germline. V was clipped by 0 bases and J by 4 bases, with 18 bases between them. The CDR3 has 18 residues. This CDR3 is CASSLAGVYGDNNEKLFF. The CDR3 region has the DNA TGTGCCAGCAGCTTAGCGGGTGTATACGGGGATAATAATGAAAAACTGTTTTTT.

The chain recombines TRBV12-5 with TRBJ1-1; possible D gene TRBD1, 5 bases. Germline V CDR1 and CDR2: LGHNT, FRNRAP. The CDR3 extends over 13 amino acids. V lost 1 base and J lost 8, with 11 bases in between. CDR3 sequence (DNA): TGTGCTAGTGGTTTGGGCTCCGGGGGGGAAGCTTTCTTT. This sequence encodes CASGLGSGGEAFF. Full variable domain (outside the CDR3, taken from reference TRBV12-5 and TRBJ1-1): DARVTQTPRHKVTEMGQEVTMRCQPILGHNTVFWYRQTMMQGLELLAYFRNRAPLDDSGMPKDRFSAEMPDATLATLKIQPSEPRDSAVYFCASGLGSGGEAFFGQGTRLTVV.

Only one count was recorded for this clone. The chain employs TRBV5-4 and TRBJ2-2; TRBD2 is a possible D gene (6 bases). With 4 bases removed from V and 4 bases from J, the gap between germline ends came to 8 bases. This CDR3 spans 13 amino acids. Germline V CDR1 and CDR2: SGHNT, YYREEE (reference sequence). DNA of the CDR3: TGTGCCAGCAGCCGGGACTCCACCGGGGAGCTGTTTTTT. Protein: CASSRDSTGELFF.

The chain recombines TRBV6-1 with TRBJ2-5; maybe TRBD2 (5 bases). The CDR3 is made up of 14 amino acids. CDR1 MNHNS and CDR2 SASEGT come from the germline V gene. The V and J ends lost 4 bases and 3 bases respectively, with 12 bases between them. DNA of the CDR3: TGTGCCAGCAGTGGGCTAGCCTTAAAAGAGACCCAGTACTTC. This translates into CASSGLALKETQYF.

This clone has more than one count but fewer than ten. The V call is TRBV5-4, the J call TRBJ2-3; 10 bases are shared with TRBD1. The CDR3 runs to 14 residues. Unmatched junction bases numbered 4, after V lost 5 bases and J lost 4 bases. From germline, CDR1 is SGHNT and CDR2 YYREEE (reference sequence). The CDR3: CASSPGTGADTQYF. CDR3 DNA: TGTGCCAGCAGTCCCGGGACAGGGGCAGATACGCAGTATTTT. Using reference TRBV5-4 and TRBJ2-3 for the parts outside the CDR3, the full variable domain is ETGVTQSPTHLIKTRGQQVTLRCSSQSGHNTVSWYQQALGQGPQFIFQYYREEENGRGNFPPRFSGLQFPNYSSELNVNALELDDSALYLCASSPGTGADTQYFGPGTRLTVL.